The 20 T cell receptor beta chains below all came from one sample that was sequenced in a study of CD8+ T cells in alopecia areata. Extracted RNA was reverse transcribed into cDNA, the sequencing template. Here immunoSEQ multiplex PCR was the method, and the copy in TCRdb shows in-frame clones only, minus some. The sample records roughly 200,000 clones, approximately 56% being singletons. Sample treatment: oral pan-JAK inhibitor, 5-10 mg twice daily. The starting material was CD4+ T cells sorted from blood, obtained at week 4, from a patient treated with tofacitinib. These TCRs come from a human donor with alopecia areata.

This clone turned up a few times. The chain joins TRBV14 to TRBJ2-7, with D maybe TRBD1 (7 bases). Trimming cost V 4 bases and J 6 bases, with 22 bases left between them. CDR1 SGHDN and CDR2 FVKESK come from the germline V gene. There are 16 residues in the CDR3. The CDR3 sequence: CASSPLLQGGLSEQYF. As DNA, the CDR3 is TGTGCCAGCAGCCCCCTTTTGCAGGGGGGCCTCTCCGAGCAGTACTTC.

The chain links TRBV11-1 to TRBJ1-1, with a tentative D call TRBD1 (5 bases). Germline V gene lookup returns CDR1 SGHAT and CDR2 FQDESV (reference sequence). The germline V and J ends were trimmed by 3 bases and 1 base, with 9 bases remaining between them. CDR3 length equals 14 residues. The CDR3 coding sequence is TGTGCCAGCAGCTTGGGGACGGAGAACACTGAAGCTTTCTTT. It translates to CASSLGTENTEAFF.

The gene calls are TRBV5-4 and TRBJ2-5; maybe TRBD2 (6 bases). Trimming left V 0 bases short and J 3 bases short, with 9 bases between. Germline CDR1 reads SGHNT; CDR2 reads YYREEE (reference sequence). The CDR3 is 14 amino acids. As DNA, the CDR3 is TGTGCCAGCAGCTTGGATCCGGGAGAAGAGACCCAGTACTTC. This sequence encodes CASSLDPGEETQYF.

A word on this clone: Mismatch with germline at one junction end may stem from a read error. The chain links TRBV2 to TRBJ1-1; D is possibly TRBD1 (6 bases). The germline V gene encodes CDR1 SNHLY and CDR2 FYNNEI. The CDR3 has 9 amino acids. CDR3 in amino acids: CASRSGDVF. In DNA form, the CDR3 reads TGTGCCAGCCGATCAGGGGACGTCTTT.

This rearrangement joins TRBV9 to TRBJ2-1; 12 positions match TRBD1. Germline V gene lookup returns CDR1 SGDLS and CDR2 YYNGEE. V gave up 3 bases and J gave up 10 bases; unmatched junction bases: 5. This CDR3 comprises 14 residues. The CDR3 loop reads CASSGDRGRGEQFF. CDR3 bases: TGTGCCAGCAGCGGGGACAGGGGGCGGGGAGAGCAGTTCTTC.

The V and J genes are TRBV6-5 and TRBJ1-6; no firm D call. Trimming left V 2 bases short and J 2 bases short, with 7 bases between. The CDR3 consists of 15 residues. Germline V lookup: CDR1 MNHEY, CDR2 SVGAGI. CDR3 sequence (DNA): TGTGCCAGCAGTTACAGGCTCGCCTATAATTCACCCCTCCACTTT. As protein: CASSYRLAYNSPLHF.

Here the CDR3 DNA reads TGTGCCAGCGGGGACTATGGCTACACCTTC. Translated, it gives CASGDYGYTF. The J gene is TRBJ1-2, the V gene TRBV9, with D uncertain. Deletions cut 7 bases from V and 3 bases from J, with 4 bases between. CDR1 is SGDLS, CDR2 YYNGEE, per germline. This CDR3 has 10 residues. The full variable domain, its missing parts supplied by reference TRBV9 and TRBJ1-2, is DSGVTQTPKHLITATGQRVTLRCSPRSGDLSVYWYQQSLDQGLQFLIQYYNGEERAKGNILERFSAQQFPDLHSELNLSSLELGDSALYFCASGDYGYTFGSGTRLTVV.

The J gene is TRBJ2-7, the V gene TRBV10-2, with D tentatively TRBD1 (6 bases). V was trimmed by 6 bases and J by 5 bases, leaving 17 bases between them. The germline CDR1 and CDR2 sequences are WSHSY and SAAADI. This CDR3 contains 14 residues. Here the CDR3 DNA reads TGCGCCAGCAGGAAGGGGCCACAGGGCGACGAGCAGTACTTC. This sequence encodes CASRKGPQGDEQYF.

The chain uses TRBV1 and TRBJ2-7; the DNA was not used to check the table's D call, TRBD1. TRBV1 is flagged as a pseudogene. The CDR3 runs 16 residues. CDR3 sequence (DNA): TGCACCAGCAGCCAAGAGATCGGGACAGGGGAGTACGAGCAGTACTTC. It yields the protein CTSSQEIGTGEYEQYF.

The rearrangement joins TRBV7-2 to TRBJ2-5; the D is unclear. This CDR3 contains 13 residues. CDR1 is SGHTA and CDR2 is FQGNSA in the germline V gene. The germline V and J ends were trimmed by 5 bases and 5 bases, with 12 bases remaining between them. As DNA, the CDR3 is TGTGCCAGCAGCCCCCGGGCTAGGGAGACCCAGTACTTC. This translates into CASSPRARETQYF.

This rearrangement joins TRBV9 to TRBJ2-4; D may match TRBD1 or TRBD2 (5 bases each). The V gene's germline CDR1 is SGDLS and CDR2 YYNGEE. Trimming removed 6 bases at V and 0 bases at J, with 22 bases between. CDR3 size: 18 residues. The CDR3 DNA reads as TGTGCCAGCAACACGGGGCAGGAGATTCTCCTAGCCAAAAACATTCAGTACTTC. Its protein product is CASNTGQEILLAKNIQYF.

This sequence joins TRBV6-5 and TRBJ1-2, with TRBD1 matching 8 bases. This CDR3 region has 14 residues. V shed 5 bases and J 4 bases; nucleotides not matched to a gene: 6. Germline CDR1 MNHEY, CDR2 SVGAGI. CDR3: CASSPRTGSYGYTF. The CDR3 nucleotides are TGTGCCAGCAGTCCCAGGACAGGGAGCTATGGCTACACCTTC.

This sequence joins TRBV4-3 and TRBJ2-7, with D perhaps TRBD1 (5 bases). The CDR3 has 13 residues. Trimming took 2 bases from V and 4 from J, leaving 9 bases between them. The germline gives CDR1 LGHNA, CDR2 YSLEER. Written as DNA, the CDR3 is TGCGCCAGCAGCCAAAAAGCAGGGTACGAGCAGTACTTC. This sequence encodes CASSQKAGYEQYF.

The chain links TRBV30 to TRBJ2-1; D might be TRBD1 (5 bases). Germline assignment: CDR1 GTSNPN and CDR2 SVGIG (reference sequence). V was trimmed by 4 bases and J by 9 bases, leaving 10 bases between them. The CDR3 loop spans 11 amino acids. The CDR3 reads CAWTRRGEQFF. CDR3 DNA: TGTGCCTGGACCCGAAGGGGTGAGCAGTTCTTC.

The chain recombines TRBV11-2 with TRBJ2-1; maybe TRBD1 (6 bases). Germline loops: CDR1 SGHAT, CDR2 FQNNGV. This CDR3 comprises 16 residues. The V gene lost 3 bases and the J gene lost 8 bases, with 20 bases spanning the gap. The CDR3 reads CASSLGAGGRGDEQFF. The DNA for the CDR3 is TGTGCCAGCAGCTTGGGGGCCGGTGGAAGGGGCGATGAGCAGTTCTTC.

The chain links TRBV6-5 to TRBJ2-6; D ambiguous. V lost 6 bases and J lost 2, with 11 bases in between. This CDR3 is 15 amino acids long. Germline V gene data show CDR1 as MNHEY and CDR2 as SVGAGI. CDR3 DNA sequence: TGTGCCAGCAGCTCCTGGAGCCCTGGGGCCAACGTCCTGACTTTC. Translated: CASSSWSPGANVLTF.

The gene calls are TRBV19 and TRBJ2-7; D uncertain. This CDR3 region has 13 residues. Between the trimmed V and J ends, which lost 3 bases and 3 bases, there was a span of 9 bases. CDR1 is LNHDA, CDR2 SQIVND, per germline (reference sequence). The CDR3 loop is CASSINAGYEQYF. Written as DNA, the CDR3 is TGTGCCAGTAGTATCAATGCAGGCTACGAGCAGTACTTC.

This clone was picked up a small number of times. The chain couples TRBV7-2 to TRBJ2-5; TRBD2 agrees at 8 bases. In germline, CDR1 is SGHTA, CDR2 FQGNSA. The J segment lost 9 bases and the V segment lost 2 bases, leaving 5 bases of the junction unmatched. CDR3 length: 13 residues. The CDR3 sequence is CASSLSGGGAQYF. In DNA form, the CDR3 reads TGTGCCAGCAGCTTAAGCGGGGGAGGAGCCCAGTACTTC.

The CDR3 bases are TGTGCCTGGAGTGCAGGGAATCAGCCCCAGCATTTT. The encoded protein is CAWSAGNQPQHF. This rearrangement joins TRBV30 to TRBJ1-5; the D gene is possibly TRBD1 (5 bases). The length of the CDR3 is 12 residues. Germline loops: CDR1 GTSNPN, CDR2 SVGIG (reference sequence). V was pared by 1 base and J by 4 bases, with 5 bases between.

A remark on this clone: The junction does not match germline at one end; this may be a read error. The CDR3 bases are TGTGCCGGCAGCAGTTTCGACCCCTGGAGGGGCTACACCTTC. Protein sequence: CAGSSFDPWRGYTF. J is TRBJ1-2 and V is TRBV28; D remains unclear. The CDR3 covers 14 residues. Germline-derived CDR1 and CDR2 are MDHEN and SYDVKM.